The 7 T cell receptor beta chains reported below all come from one sample, sequenced in a study of T-cell reconstitution after alpha-beta-depleted transplantation in children. Molecular barcoding with unique molecular identifiers was used for the TCRbeta library. TCRdb reprocessed the PCR reads with MiXCR, giving one entry per CDR3 protein. This sample carries around 600,000 distinct CDR3 sequences, roughly 23% of them seen once, and the ten largest clones take 12% to 15%. The starting material was PBMCs, mostly from graft donor cells, obtained 360 days after TCRalphabeta/CD19-depleted stem cell transplant. The receptors stem from a boy in the first two years of life who had a stem cell transplant for acute myeloid leukemia, so the T cells may come from the graft donor.

V gene TRBV6-5 combines with J gene TRBJ1-5, with 8 bases fitting TRBD1. The CDR3 is 14 residues long. Germline CDR1 MNHEY, CDR2 SVGAGI. V dropped 6 bases and J dropped 7; count of bases not matched to a gene: 8. DNA of the CDR3: TGTGCCAGCAGGCCGGACAGGGCGAGCCAGCCCCAGCATTTT. This translates into CASRPDRASQPQHF.

The chain carries TRBV6-5 and TRBJ2-2; no definite D call. V was trimmed by 0 bases and J by 7 bases, leaving 12 bases between them. The CDR3 contains 15 residues. CDR1 is MNHEY and CDR2 is SVGAGI in the germline V gene. The CDR3 DNA reads TGTGCCAGCAGTTACTCCAATGCAGTAGTCGGGGAGCTGTTTTTT. Translating it yields CASSYSNAVVGELFF.

This clonotype was seen a few times. This chain links TRBV12-3 or TRBV12-4 with TRBJ1-1; D is ambiguous. Trimming removed 7 bases at V and 3 bases at J, with 12 bases between. The CDR3 is 13 residues long. The CDR3 spells CASNPQGYTEAFF. Written as DNA, the CDR3 is TGTGCCAGCAACCCCCAAGGGTACACTGAAGCTTTCTTT.

As DNA, the CDR3 is TGCAGTGCTAGTACCCTCCTGGCGGGCACAGATACGCAGTATTTT. Translated, it gives CSASTLLAGTDTQYF. V gene TRBV20-1 combines with J gene TRBJ2-3; D remains ambiguous. CDR1 and CDR2 from the germline V gene are DFQATT and SNEGSKA (reference sequence). The germline V and J ends were trimmed by 3 bases and 1 base, with 14 bases remaining between them. This CDR3 has 15 residues.

The chain links TRBV7-2 to TRBJ2-2, with 7 bases fitting TRBD2. This CDR3 has 14 residues. Germline trimming cut 4 bases from V and 7 bases from J; bases unmatched to any gene: 6. The germline V gene has CDR1 SGHTA and CDR2 FQGNSA. CDR3 protein: CASSSREAVGELFF. In DNA form, the CDR3 reads TGTGCCAGCAGCTCCCGGGAGGCCGTCGGGGAGCTGTTTTTT.

The gene calls are TRBV15 and TRBJ1-5; D perhaps matches TRBD1 (5 bases). The germline V gene encodes CDR1 LNHNV and CDR2 YYDKDF (reference sequence). V lost 0 bases, J lost 5 bases, and 11 bases lay in between. This CDR3 is 15 amino acids long. The CDR3 loop is CATSRDGGRHQPQHF. The CDR3, as DNA: TGTGCCACCAGCAGAGACGGGGGACGCCATCAGCCCCAGCATTTT.

The chain carries TRBV25-1 and TRBJ2-7; no reliable D call. The CDR3 runs 14 residues. CDR1 is MGHDK and CDR2 is SYGVNS in the germline V gene. Trimming removed 8 bases from V and 0 bases from J, with 14 bases in between. The CDR3 loop is CASEGSSSSYEQYF. The CDR3 nucleotides read TGTGCCAGCGAAGGCAGCAGTAGCTCCTACGAGCAGTACTTC.